This T cell receptor beta chain was found in a study of OX40 agonist ivuxolimab in advanced cancers. Study overall: From roughly 20 to 90 years was the age range, with a mean of around 54 years, and around 84% were male.

Germline loops: CDR1 LNHDA, CDR2 SQIVND (reference sequence). The V gene lost 11 bases and the J gene lost 2 bases, with 15 bases spanning the gap. This CDR3 contains 13 residues. Enrollment shut out patients with autoimmune disease history or systemic immunosuppression. Baseline, cycle 4 day 1, and cycle 7 day 1 were the blood sampling points. Some clones are missing from TCRdb's copy, which holds only in-frame ones; the method was immunoSEQ multiplex PCR. Of 16,000 or so clones listed, roughly 79% are singletons. The gene calls are TRBV19 and TRBJ1-1, with D hard to call. The TCR originated in an adult with an advanced solid tumor such as melanoma, head and neck, liver or kidney cancer. The sample consisted of CD4+ or CD8+ T cells sorted from blood, taken in a trial of the OX40 agonist ivuxolimab. The CDR3 region has the DNA TGTGCCGTTCTAGGGATACTTAACACTGAAGCTTTCTTT. It yields the protein CAVLGILNTEAFF.